The 32 T cell receptor beta chains in this list originate from one sample, sequenced in a study of T cells in Graves' hyperthyroidism and ophthalmopathy. RNA transcripts were the template for amplifying TCR beta CDR3 regions. Primed by the HTBI set, a first-round RT-PCR was run on the TCR CDR3. MiXCR, run by TCRdb on the multiplex PCR reads, gives a single entry per CDR3 protein. The table shows hundreds of thousands of distinct CDR3 sequences, with around 14% occurring only once. Sequencing was carried out using blood. The receptors were gathered from a woman in her twenties or thirties with Graves' hyperthyroidism.

This clonotype has only a few counts. This chain joins TRBV3-1 and TRBJ2-5; TRBD1 agrees at 9 bases. The CDR3 totals 15 residues. V was clipped by 2 bases and J by 7 bases; unmatched bases: 8. Per germline, CDR1 LGHDT and CDR2 YNNKEL (reference sequence). The CDR3 region is CASSQTPGQGVTQYF. The CDR3 region has the DNA TGTGCCAGCAGCCAAACGCCGGGACAGGGAGTGACCCAGTACTTC.

This clonotype has at least ten counts. The CDR3 DNA follows: TGTGCCAGCATTTTAAGCGACAGGGAAGAGACCCAGTACTTC. This codes for CASILSDREETQYF. The chain recombines TRBV6-1 with TRBJ2-5, with 7 bases matching TRBD1. CDR3 length: 14 amino acids. Germline V gene lookup returns CDR1 MNHNS and CDR2 SASEGT. V trimming: 7 bases; J trimming: 3 bases; junction bases outside the gene matches: 8.

This clonotype was counted many times. The rearrangement uses TRBV28 and TRBJ2-4, with 9 bases that match TRBD1. Trimming cost V 5 bases and J 4 bases; bases outside gene matches: 6. The CDR3 length is 15 residues. Germline V gene data show CDR1 as MDHEN and CDR2 as SYDVKM. CDR3 protein: CASSRQGTGKNIQYF. The CDR3 region has the DNA TGTGCCAGCAGTCGACAAGGGACAGGGAAAAACATTCAGTACTTC.

This clonotype was seen more than once but under ten times. The J gene is TRBJ1-4, the V gene TRBV20-1, with D uncertain. This CDR3 region has 14 residues. Between the trimmed V and J ends, which lost 4 bases and 6 bases, there was a span of 15 bases. Germline V lookup: CDR1 DFQATT, CDR2 SNEGSKA (reference sequence). In nucleotides, the CDR3 is TGCAGTGCTACTGAACGGGATGCGGATGAAAAACTGTTTTTT. It codes for CSATERDADEKLFF.

V gene TRBV20-1 combines with J gene TRBJ2-4; 12 bases agree with TRBD2. The CDR3 length is 16 residues. Germline-derived CDR1 and CDR2 are DFQATT and SNEGSKA (reference sequence). Trimming took 0 bases from V and 3 from J; bases not matched to a gene: 3. CDR3 coding DNA: TGCAGTGCTAGAGAAGGACTAGCGGGAAACAAAAACATTCAGTACTTC. It yields the protein CSAREGLAGNKNIQYF.

This clonotype has a handful of counts. The V call is TRBV4-1, the J call TRBJ1-5; possibly TRBD1 for D (5 bases). Between the trimmed V and J ends, which lost 4 bases and 4 bases, there was a span of 14 bases. The germline V gene has CDR1 MGHRA and CDR2 YSYEKL. The CDR3 sequence is 15 residues long. In nucleotides, the CDR3 is TGCGCCAGCAGCCGCGGGGGATTTACTAATCAGCCCCAGCATTTT. This encodes CASSRGGFTNQPQHF.

This sequence joins TRBV10-3 and TRBJ2-3; 9 nucleotides line up with TRBD2. Germline CDR1 and CDR2: ENHRY and SYGVKD. This CDR3 has 14 residues. Losses at the gene ends were 10 bases for V and 0 bases for J; bases not matched to a gene: 5. The CDR3: CATDSGRSTDTQYF. CDR3 nucleotide sequence: TGTGCCACTGATAGCGGGAGAAGCACAGATACGCAGTATTTT.

The chain employs TRBV25-1 and TRBJ2-2; 11 bases fit TRBD2. With 3 bases clipped from V and 6 bases from J, the junction kept 9 bases outside the gene matches. CDR1 is MGHDK and CDR2 is SYGVNS in the germline V gene. The CDR3 is made up of 17 amino acids. CDR3 in DNA: TGTGCCAGCAGTGAGAGGATAGCGGGAGGGTTGGCCGGGGAGCTGTTTTTT. Translated, it gives CASSERIAGGLAGELFF. Combining the CDR3 with reference TRBV25-1 and TRBJ2-2 gives the whole variable domain EADIYQTPRYLVIGTGKKITLECSQTMGHDKMYWYQQDPGMELHLIHYSYGVNSTEKGDLSSESTVSRIRTEHFPLTLESARPSHTSQYLCASSERIAGGLAGELFFGEGSRLTVL.

The table lists this clonotype with many counts. The chain has TRBV20-1 and TRBJ2-7; TRBD2 matches 7 bases. The V gene's germline CDR1 is DFQATT and CDR2 SNEGSKA (reference sequence). The length of the CDR3 is 11 residues. Unmatched junction bases numbered 3, after V lost 7 bases and J lost 3 bases. CDR3: CSGKRDYEQYF. DNA for the CDR3: TGCAGTGGGAAGCGGGACTACGAGCAGTACTTC.

The chain combines TRBV30 with TRBJ2-2; perhaps TRBD2 as D (5 bases). The CDR3 is 15 amino acids. Trimming removed 0 bases at V and 2 bases at J, with 10 bases between. The germline CDR1 and CDR2 sequences are GTSNPN and SVGIG (reference sequence). The DNA of the CDR3 is TGTGCCTGGAGTGTAATAAGGACTAACACCGGGGAGCTGTTTTTT. Translated: CAWSVIRTNTGELFF.

CDR3 sequence (DNA): TGTGCCACTGAACCAAACATAGGAAACACCATATATTTT. This translates into CATEPNIGNTIYF. The chain couples TRBV6-1 to TRBJ1-3; D is unclear. The CDR3 spans 13 residues. CDR1 and CDR2 from the germline V gene are MNHNS and SASEGT. Trimming removed 10 bases at V and 4 bases at J, with 14 bases between.

The J gene is TRBJ2-1, the V gene TRBV9; 7 bases are a match to TRBD2. With 0 bases clipped from V and 5 bases from J, the junction kept 2 bases outside the gene matches. The V gene's germline CDR1 is SGDLS and CDR2 YYNGEE. This CDR3 is built from 14 residues. The CDR3 region is CASSVGLADNEQFF. CDR3 sequence (DNA): TGTGCCAGCAGCGTAGGCCTAGCGGACAATGAGCAGTTCTTC.

This clonotype was recorded a few times. The V gene is TRBV5-6, the J gene TRBJ2-5, with D perhaps being TRBD1 or TRBD2 (5 bases each). Between the trimmed V and J ends, which lost 3 bases and 1 base, there was a span of 7 bases. CDR3 length: 13 amino acids. Germline values: CDR1 SGHDT, CDR2 YYEEEE. The CDR3 DNA reads TGTGCCAGCAGCTCCGGGACCCAAGAGACCCAGTACTTC. This translates into CASSSGTQETQYF.

The V gene is TRBV9, the J gene TRBJ2-7; D is possibly TRBD1 (6 bases). Germline V gives CDR1 SGDLS, CDR2 YYNGEE. Trimming left V 5 bases short and J 7 bases short, with 22 bases between. The CDR3 is 15 residues long. This CDR3 is CASSTSRDTPGEQYF. The DNA for the CDR3 is TGTGCCAGCAGTACATCCCGGGACACCCCCGGAGAGCAGTACTTC.

The chain uses TRBV20-1 and TRBJ2-3; D may be TRBD1 or TRBD2 (5 bases each). Germline loops: CDR1 DFQATT, CDR2 SNEGSKA (reference sequence). V lost 6 bases and J lost 7, with 23 bases in between. This CDR3 is 15 amino acids long. CDR3 sequence reads: CSATRGQGNVNTQYF. DNA of the CDR3: TGCAGTGCCACCAGAGGGCAGGGTAACGTGAATACGCAGTATTTT.

This clonotype was seen more than once but under ten times. This chain connects TRBV29-1 to TRBJ2-1; 7 bases are shared with TRBD1. The CDR3 is 14 amino acids. Trimming at V came to 2 bases and at J to 6 bases, leaving 7 bases not matched to a gene. CDR1 is SQVTM and CDR2 is ANQGSEA in the germline V gene. This chain's CDR3 is CSVETDRKGNEQFF. The CDR3 coding sequence is TGCAGCGTTGAAACGGACAGGAAGGGCAATGAGCAGTTCTTC.

This clonotype was seen only a few times. The chain uses TRBV3-1 and TRBJ1-5; 9 bases fit TRBD1. The CDR3 is 15 amino acids. Germline assignment: CDR1 LGHDT and CDR2 YNNKEL (reference sequence). V lost 3 bases and J lost 2; bases outside the gene matches: 2. CDR3 bases: TGTGCCAGCAGCCAGGGGGACAGGGGCAATCAGCCCCAGCATTTT. This encodes CASSQGDRGNQPQHF.

In its sample, this clonotype was seen a few times. The genes are TRBV5-1 and TRBJ2-7; 11 bases map to TRBD1. The CDR3 runs 14 residues. The V gene end was trimmed by 4 bases and the J gene end by 5 bases; junction bases not matched to a gene: 5. The germline V gene encodes CDR1 SGHRS and CDR2 YFSETQ. CDR3 amino acids: CASSPGQGGNEQYF. For the CDR3, the DNA is TGCGCCAGCAGCCCGGGACAGGGGGGAAACGAGCAGTACTTC.

This clonotype was counted between two and nine times. The V and J genes are TRBV7-9 and TRBJ2-5; 9 positions match TRBD1. The CDR3 contains 18 residues. V lost 4 bases and J lost 5; bases outside the gene matches: 17. Germline CDR1 SEHNR, CDR2 FQNEAQ (reference sequence). CDR3 DNA: TGTGCCAGCAGCTCGGACGGCGGGACAGGGTTACCGCGGGAGACCCAGTACTTC. It encodes CASSSDGGTGLPRETQYF. The whole variable domain, remainder taken from reference TRBV7-9 and TRBJ2-5, is DTGVSQNPRHKITKRGQNVTFRCDPISEHNRLYWYRQTLGQGPEFLTYFQNEAQLEKSRLLSDRFSAERPKGSFSTLEIQRTEQGDSAMYLCASSSDGGTGLPRETQYFGPGTRLLVL.

The chain combines TRBV27 with TRBJ2-5, with 9 positions matching TRBD1. Germline V gene sequence: CDR1 MNHEY, CDR2 SMNVEV (reference sequence). The CDR3 runs 14 residues. V dropped 5 bases and J dropped 5; count of bases not matched to a gene: 6. This CDR3 is CASSPWTGVETQYF. The CDR3 DNA reads TGTGCCAGCAGTCCTTGGACAGGGGTGGAGACCCAGTACTTC.

The gene calls are TRBV15 and TRBJ2-2, with D hard to call. V was clipped by 4 bases and J by 7 bases, with 7 bases between them. This CDR3 is 12 amino acids long. Germline CDR1 reads LNHNV; CDR2 reads YYDKDF (reference sequence). CDR3: CATSTADGELFF. In DNA, the CDR3 is TGTGCCACCAGCACGGCCGACGGGGAGCTGTTTTTT.

This clonotype was observed at least ten times. The chain recombines TRBV28 with TRBJ1-5; maybe TRBD1 (5 bases). CDR1 and CDR2 from the germline V gene are MDHEN and SYDVKM. The length of the CDR3 is 14 residues. V was cut by 6 bases and J by 2 bases, with 11 bases left in between. This CDR3 reads CASSTLGGNQPQHF. CDR3 bases: TGTGCCAGCAGCACCTTAGGGGGCAATCAGCCCCAGCATTTT.

This clonotype was seen many times. The chain has TRBV28 and TRBJ1-4, with a tentative D call TRBD1 (5 bases). Between the trimmed V and J ends, which lost 7 bases and 6 bases, there was a span of 18 bases. The CDR3 runs to 15 residues. Germline V gene sequence: CDR1 MDHEN, CDR2 SYDVKM. CDR3 DNA: TGTGCCAGCACCCGCATCCGGGACCCCGATGAAAAACTGTTTTTT. Translation gives CASTRIRDPDEKLFF.

This clonotype was seen repeatedly, ten times or more. The genes are TRBV28 and TRBJ1-1; D perhaps matches TRBD1 (6 bases). Germline-derived CDR1 and CDR2 are MDHEN and SYDVKM. Trimming removed 3 bases at V and 1 base at J, with 12 bases between. The CDR3 runs to 15 residues. The chain's CDR3 is CASSFQGPKNTEAFF. CDR3 DNA sequence: TGTGCCAGCAGTTTTCAGGGGCCGAAGAACACTGAAGCTTTCTTT.

This clonotype was recorded many times. The chain is built from TRBV7-2 and TRBJ2-7, with D hard to call. The ends were cut back, 5 bases at V and 3 bases at J, with 17 bases in the middle. The CDR3 runs to 15 residues. CDR1 and CDR2 (germline): SGHTA, FQGNSA. CDR3 DNA sequence: TGTGCCAGCAGCCCTACCAGCCCAAGGAGCTACGAGCAGTACTTC. It encodes CASSPTSPRSYEQYF.

The table lists this clonotype with many counts. The V call is TRBV28, the J call TRBJ1-2, with D perhaps matching TRBD1 (5 bases). The V end lost 3 bases, the J end lost 6 bases, and 14 bases lay between the germline ends. Germline CDR1 MDHEN, CDR2 SYDVKM. This CDR3 is built from 14 residues. The CDR3 here is CASSLRGSVNGYTF. The DNA for the CDR3 is TGTGCCAGCAGTTTGAGGGGCAGCGTCAATGGCTACACCTTC.

This clonotype was picked up many times. The V and J genes are TRBV24-1 and TRBJ2-3; D perhaps matches TRBD2 (5 bases). V shed 3 bases and J shed 0 bases, with 12 bases lying between them. In germline, CDR1 is KGHDR, CDR2 SFDVKD. The CDR3 runs 16 residues. The CDR3 DNA follows: TGTGCCACCAGTGATCCCCTAGCCGACAGCACAGATACGCAGTATTTT. Its translation: CATSDPLADSTDTQYF.

In this sample, this clonotype turned up many times. The rearrangement uses TRBV29-1 and TRBJ1-1, with D hard to call. The CDR3 runs to 14 residues. Trimming removed 2 bases from V and 0 bases from J, with 10 bases in between. Germline V lookup: CDR1 SQVTM, CDR2 ANQGSEA. DNA for the CDR3: TGCAGCGTTGAACGGCGGGTGATGAACACTGAAGCTTTCTTT. It translates to CSVERRVMNTEAFF.

This clonotype was counted between two and nine times. The CDR3 nucleotides read TGTGCCAGCAGCCGCGGACAGGGAACTGAGCAGTTCTTC. As protein: CASSRGQGTEQFF. The rearrangement links TRBV14 to TRBJ2-1; 8 nucleotides align to TRBD1. The junction had 5 bases not matched to a gene; V was cut back by 4 bases and J by 9 bases. Germline CDR1 and CDR2: SGHDN and FVKESK. The CDR3 extends over 13 amino acids.

Notes on this clonotype: A much bigger clone sits one base away, suggesting this may be a read error. This likely comes from a read error, as the CDR3 has no conserved phenylalanine or tryptophan at its end. The chain is built from TRBV11-1 and TRBJ2-1; TRBD1 aligns across 8 bases. The CDR3 runs to 17 residues. The junction had 9 bases not matched to a gene; V was cut back by 5 bases and J by 0 bases. Germline V CDR1 and CDR2: SGHAT, FQDESV (reference sequence). The CDR3 protein is CASSPRQGLSSYNEQFL. The CDR3 bases are TGTGCCAGCAGCCCTAGACAGGGGTTGAGCTCCTACAATGAGCAGTTCCTC.

A few counts support this clonotype. The CDR3, as DNA: TGTGCCAGTACCCCGGGAGGGAACTATGGCTACACCTTC. Translating gives CASTPGGNYGYTF. The chain employs TRBV19 and TRBJ1-2, with no clear D. V gave up 7 bases and J gave up 2 bases, with 11 bases separating them. From germline, CDR1 is LNHDA and CDR2 SQIVND (reference sequence). The CDR3 sequence is 13 residues long.

This clonotype was picked up many times. The chain joins TRBV12-3 or TRBV12-4 to TRBJ2-1; D gene ambiguous. This CDR3 contains 13 residues. Trimming stripped 1 base from V and 6 bases from J, with 7 bases between. The chain's CDR3 is CASSLDDFNEQFF. In DNA, the CDR3 is TGTGCCAGCAGTTTAGATGATTTCAATGAGCAGTTCTTC.